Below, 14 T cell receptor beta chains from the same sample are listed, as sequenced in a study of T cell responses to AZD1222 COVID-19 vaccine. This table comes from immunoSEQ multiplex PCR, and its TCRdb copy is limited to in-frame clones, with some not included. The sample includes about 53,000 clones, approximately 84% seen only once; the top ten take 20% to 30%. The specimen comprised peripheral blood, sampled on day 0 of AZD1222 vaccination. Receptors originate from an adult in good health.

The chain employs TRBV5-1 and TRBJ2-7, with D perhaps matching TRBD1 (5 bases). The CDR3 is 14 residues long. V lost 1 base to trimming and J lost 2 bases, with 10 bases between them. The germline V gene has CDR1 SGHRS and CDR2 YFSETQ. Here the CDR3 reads CASSLYRSTYEQYF. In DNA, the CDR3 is TGCGCCAGCAGCTTGTACAGGAGCACCTACGAGCAGTACTTC.

In nucleotides, the CDR3 is TGTGCCAGCAGCTTAGGGCTCACTAGCAATCAGCCCCAGCATTTT. Its translation is CASSLGLTSNQPQHF. The rearrangement links TRBV7-2 to TRBJ1-5; no clear D. CDR3 length: 15 amino acids. V lost 1 base to trimming and J lost 0 bases, with 7 bases between them. Germline V gives CDR1 SGHTA, CDR2 FQGNSA.

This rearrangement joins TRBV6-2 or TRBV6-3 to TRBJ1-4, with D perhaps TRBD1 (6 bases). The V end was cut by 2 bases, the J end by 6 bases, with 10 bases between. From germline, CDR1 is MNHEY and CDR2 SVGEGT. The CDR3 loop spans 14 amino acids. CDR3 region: CASSYVGGYEKLFF. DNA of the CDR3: TGTGCCAGCAGTTACGTAGGGGGATATGAAAAACTGTTTTTT.

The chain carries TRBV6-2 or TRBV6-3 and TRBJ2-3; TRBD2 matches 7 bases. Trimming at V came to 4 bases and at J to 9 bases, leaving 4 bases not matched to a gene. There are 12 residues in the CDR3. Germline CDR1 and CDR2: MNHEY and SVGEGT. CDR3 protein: CASSSREVTQYF. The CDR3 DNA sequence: TGTGCCAGCAGTTCCCGGGAGGTAACGCAGTATTTT.

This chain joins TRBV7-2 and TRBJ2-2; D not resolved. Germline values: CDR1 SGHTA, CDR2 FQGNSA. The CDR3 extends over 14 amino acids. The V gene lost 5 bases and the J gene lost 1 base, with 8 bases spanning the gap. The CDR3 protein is CASSKGLNTGELFF. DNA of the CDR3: TGTGCCAGCAGCAAAGGGTTGAACACCGGGGAGCTGTTTTTT.

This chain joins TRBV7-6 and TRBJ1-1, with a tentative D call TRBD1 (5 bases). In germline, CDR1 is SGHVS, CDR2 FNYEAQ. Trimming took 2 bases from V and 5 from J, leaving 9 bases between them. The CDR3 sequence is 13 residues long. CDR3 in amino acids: CASSLMKGTEAFF. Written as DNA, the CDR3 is TGTGCCAGCAGCTTAATGAAGGGGACTGAAGCTTTCTTT.

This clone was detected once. The CDR3 reads CATSRGISDQNIQYF. CDR3 coding DNA: TGTGCCACCAGCAGAGGGATATCGGACCAAAACATTCAGTACTTC. This chain links TRBV15 with TRBJ2-4; D ambiguous. The CDR3 totals 15 residues. With 1 base removed from V and 5 bases from J, the gap between germline ends came to 12 bases. CDR1 and CDR2 (germline): LNHNV, YYDKDF (reference sequence).

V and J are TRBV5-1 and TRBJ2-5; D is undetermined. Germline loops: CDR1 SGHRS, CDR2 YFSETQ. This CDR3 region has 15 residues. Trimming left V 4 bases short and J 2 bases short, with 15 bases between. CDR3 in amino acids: CASSQTGPFQETQYF. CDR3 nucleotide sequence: TGCGCCAGCAGCCAAACCGGGCCCTTTCAAGAGACCCAGTACTTC.

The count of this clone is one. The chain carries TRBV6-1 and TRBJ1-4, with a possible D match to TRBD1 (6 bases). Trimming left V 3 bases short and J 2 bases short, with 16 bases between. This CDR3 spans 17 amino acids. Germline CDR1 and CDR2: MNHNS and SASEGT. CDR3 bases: TGTGCCAGCAGTGAGAGGGGAAAGGGGGTGACTAATGAAAAACTGTTTTTT. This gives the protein CASSERGKGVTNEKLFF.

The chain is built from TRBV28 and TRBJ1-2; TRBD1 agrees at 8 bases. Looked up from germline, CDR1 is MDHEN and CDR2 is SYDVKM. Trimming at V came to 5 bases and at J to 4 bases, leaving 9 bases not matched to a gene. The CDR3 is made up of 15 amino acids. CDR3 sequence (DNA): TGTGCCAGCAGTCAATCAGGGGGCTTCGGCTATGGCTACACCTTC. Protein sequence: CASSQSGGFGYGYTF.

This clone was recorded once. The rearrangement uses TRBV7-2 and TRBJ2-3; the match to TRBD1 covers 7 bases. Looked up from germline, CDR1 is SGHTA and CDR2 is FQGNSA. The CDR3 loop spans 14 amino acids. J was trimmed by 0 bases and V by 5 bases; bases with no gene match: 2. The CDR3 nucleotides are TGTGCCAGCAGCCGGGACAGAAGCACAGATACGCAGTATTTT. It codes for CASSRDRSTDTQYF. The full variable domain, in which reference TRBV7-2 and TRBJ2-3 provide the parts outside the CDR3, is GAGVSQSPSNKVTEKGKDVELRCDPISGHTALYWYRQSLGQGLEFLIYFQGNSAPDKSGLPSDRFSAERTGGSVSTLTIQRTQQEDSAVYLCASSRDRSTDTQYFGPGTRLTVL.

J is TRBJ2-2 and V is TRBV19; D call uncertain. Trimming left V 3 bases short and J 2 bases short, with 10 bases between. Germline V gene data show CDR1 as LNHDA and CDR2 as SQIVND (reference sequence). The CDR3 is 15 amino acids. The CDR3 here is CASSISVLNTGELFF. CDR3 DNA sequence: TGTGCCAGTAGTATTTCAGTCCTCAACACCGGGGAGCTGTTTTTT. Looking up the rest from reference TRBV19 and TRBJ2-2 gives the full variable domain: DGGITQSPKYLFRKEGQNVTLSCEQNLNHDAMYWYRQDPGQGLRLIYYSQIVNDFQKGDIAEGYSVSREKKESFPLTVTSAQKNPTAFYLCASSISVLNTGELFFGEGSRLTVL.

CDR3 in DNA: TGTGCCAGCAGTTCCCCCCCGGGGGGTTCCTACGAGCAGTACTTC. Translating it yields CASSSPPGGSYEQYF. The V call is TRBV28, the J call TRBJ2-7, with TRBD2 matching over 7 bases. CDR3 size: 15 residues. V dropped 4 bases and J dropped 1; count of bases not matched to a gene: 7. Germline CDR1 reads MDHEN; CDR2 reads SYDVKM.

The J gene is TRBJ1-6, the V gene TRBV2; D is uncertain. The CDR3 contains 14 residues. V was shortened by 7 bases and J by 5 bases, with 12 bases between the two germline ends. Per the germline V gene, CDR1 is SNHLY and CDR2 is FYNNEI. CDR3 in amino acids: CASKRDTDNSPLHF. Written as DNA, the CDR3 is TGTGCCAGCAAGAGAGACACCGATAATTCACCCCTCCACTTT.